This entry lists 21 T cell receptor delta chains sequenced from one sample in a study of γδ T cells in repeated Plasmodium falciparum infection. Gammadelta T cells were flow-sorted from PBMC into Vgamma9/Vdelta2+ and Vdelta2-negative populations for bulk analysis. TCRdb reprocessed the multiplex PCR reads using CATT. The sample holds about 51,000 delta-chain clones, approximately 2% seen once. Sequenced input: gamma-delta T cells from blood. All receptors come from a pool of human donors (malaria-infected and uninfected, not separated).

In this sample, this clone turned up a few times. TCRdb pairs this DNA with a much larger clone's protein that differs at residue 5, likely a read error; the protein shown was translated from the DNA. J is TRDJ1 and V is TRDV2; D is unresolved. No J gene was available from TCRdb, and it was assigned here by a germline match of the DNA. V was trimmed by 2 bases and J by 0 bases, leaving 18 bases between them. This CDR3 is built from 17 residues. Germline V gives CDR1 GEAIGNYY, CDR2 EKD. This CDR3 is CACDIVSSPGYTDKLIF. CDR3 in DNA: TGTGCCTGTGACATCGTGTCCTCTCCGGGGTACACCGATAAACTCATCTTT.

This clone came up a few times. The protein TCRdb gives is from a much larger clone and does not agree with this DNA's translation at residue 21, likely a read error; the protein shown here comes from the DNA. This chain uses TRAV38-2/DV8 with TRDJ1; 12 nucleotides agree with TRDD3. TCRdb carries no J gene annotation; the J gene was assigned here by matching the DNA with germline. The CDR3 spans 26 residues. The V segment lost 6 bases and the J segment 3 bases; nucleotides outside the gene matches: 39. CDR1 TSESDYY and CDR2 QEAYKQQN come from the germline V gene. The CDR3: CAYTGPPSTQPRTGGYHTTGSDKLIF. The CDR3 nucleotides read TGTGCTTATACGGGGCCGCCCTCCACTCAGCCCCGTACTGGGGGATACCATACGACGGGTTCCGATAAACTCATCTTT.

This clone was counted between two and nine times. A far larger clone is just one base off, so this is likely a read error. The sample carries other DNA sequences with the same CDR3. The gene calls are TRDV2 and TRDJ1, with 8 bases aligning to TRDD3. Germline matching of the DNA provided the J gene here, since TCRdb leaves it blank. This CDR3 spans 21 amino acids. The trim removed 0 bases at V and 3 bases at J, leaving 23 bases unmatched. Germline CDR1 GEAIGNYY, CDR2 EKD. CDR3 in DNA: TGTGCCTGTGACACCGGAGAGATCTACTGGGGGCCTACGGGAGGTTCCGATAAACTCATCTTT. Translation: CACDTGEIYWGPTGGSDKLIF.

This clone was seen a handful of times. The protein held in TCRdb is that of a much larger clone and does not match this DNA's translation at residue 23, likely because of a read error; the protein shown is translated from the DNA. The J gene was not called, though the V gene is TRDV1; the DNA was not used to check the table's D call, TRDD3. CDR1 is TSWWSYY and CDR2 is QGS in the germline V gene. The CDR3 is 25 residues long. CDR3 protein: CALGRRRPFLMLVTGGPLYTDKRIF. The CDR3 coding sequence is TGTGCTCTTGGGCGTCGTAGGCCTTTCCTAATGTTGGTTACTGGGGGACCGCTGTACACCGATAAACGCATCTTT.

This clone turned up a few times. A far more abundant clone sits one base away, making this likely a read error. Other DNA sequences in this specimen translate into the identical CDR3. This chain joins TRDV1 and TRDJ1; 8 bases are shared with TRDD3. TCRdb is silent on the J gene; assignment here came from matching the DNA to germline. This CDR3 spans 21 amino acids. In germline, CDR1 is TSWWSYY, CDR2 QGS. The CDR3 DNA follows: TGTGCCCTTGGGAAGGTTCTACTTTGGTGGGGGATCCCTTTCTACACCGATAAACTCATCTTT. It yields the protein CALGKVLLWWGIPFYTDKLIF.

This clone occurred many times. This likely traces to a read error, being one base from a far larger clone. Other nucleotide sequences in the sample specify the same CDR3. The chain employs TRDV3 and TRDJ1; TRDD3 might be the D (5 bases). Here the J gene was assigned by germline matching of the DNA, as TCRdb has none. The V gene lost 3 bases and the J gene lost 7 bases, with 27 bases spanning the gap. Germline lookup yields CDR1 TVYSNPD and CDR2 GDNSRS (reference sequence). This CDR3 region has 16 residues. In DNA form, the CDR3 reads TGTGCCTTCACCCTATCGGAGGGGAGGGGGGCTATTAAACTCATCTTT. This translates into CAFTLSEGRGAIKLIF.

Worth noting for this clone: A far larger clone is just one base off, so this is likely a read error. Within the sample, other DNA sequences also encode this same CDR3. The chain's CDR3 is CALGITVQIAGGLNYTDKLIF. CDR3 DNA sequence: TGTGCTCTCGGGATAACTGTCCAGATCGCTGGGGGGCTAAACTACACCGATAAACTCATCTTT. The J gene is TRDJ1, the V gene TRDV1, with TRDD3 identical over 7 bases. The J gene, not given by TCRdb, was assigned here from a germline match of the nucleotide sequence. The CDR3 totals 21 residues. Germline values: CDR1 TSWWSYY, CDR2 QGS. The ends lost 9 bases at V and 0 bases at J; junction bases unmatched: 28.

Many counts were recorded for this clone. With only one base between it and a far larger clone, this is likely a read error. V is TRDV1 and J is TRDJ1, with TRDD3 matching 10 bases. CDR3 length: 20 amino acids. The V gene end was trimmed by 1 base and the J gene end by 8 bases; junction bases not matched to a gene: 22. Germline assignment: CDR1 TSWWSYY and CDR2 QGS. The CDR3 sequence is CALGEQLHVLGDFAHLKLIF. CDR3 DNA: TGTGCTCTTGGGGAACAACTCCACGTACTGGGGGATTTTGCACATTTGAAACTCATCTTT.

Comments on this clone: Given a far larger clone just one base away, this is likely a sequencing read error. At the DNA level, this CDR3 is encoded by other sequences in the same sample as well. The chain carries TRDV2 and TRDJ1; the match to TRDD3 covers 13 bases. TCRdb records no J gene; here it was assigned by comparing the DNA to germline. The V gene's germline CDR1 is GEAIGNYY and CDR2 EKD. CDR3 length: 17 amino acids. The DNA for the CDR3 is TGTGCTTGTGAAGGACTGGGGGATACGGAGTACACCGATAAACTCATCTTT. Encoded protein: CACEGLGDTEYTDKLIF.

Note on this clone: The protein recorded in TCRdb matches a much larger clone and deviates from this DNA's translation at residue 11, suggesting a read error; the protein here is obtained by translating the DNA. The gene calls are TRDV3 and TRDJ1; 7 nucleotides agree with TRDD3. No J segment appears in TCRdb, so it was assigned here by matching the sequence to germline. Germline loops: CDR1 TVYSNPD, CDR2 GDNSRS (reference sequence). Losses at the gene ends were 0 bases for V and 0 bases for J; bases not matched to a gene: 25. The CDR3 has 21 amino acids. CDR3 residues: CAFSFIETAYTFWGDTDKLIF. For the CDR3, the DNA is TGTGCCTTTAGCTTTATAGAGACGGCCTACACCTTCTGGGGGGACACCGATAAACTCATCTTT.

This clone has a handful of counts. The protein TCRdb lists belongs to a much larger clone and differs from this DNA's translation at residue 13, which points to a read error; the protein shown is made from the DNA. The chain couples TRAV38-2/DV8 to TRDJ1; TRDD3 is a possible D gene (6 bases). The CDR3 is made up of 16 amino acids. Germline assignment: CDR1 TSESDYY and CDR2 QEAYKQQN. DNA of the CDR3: TGTGCTTATAGGGCCAGTCGATACGGATACACCGATGAACTCATCTTT. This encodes CAYRASRYGYTDELIF.

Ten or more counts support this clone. The chain's CDR3 is CALGEPTSPQYTDKLIF. The CDR3 coding sequence is TGTGCTCTTGGGGAACCGACCTCCCCTCAGTACACCGATAAACTCATCTTT. The chain recombines TRDV1 with TRDJ1; D is undetermined. As TCRdb names no J gene, one was assigned here on the basis of a DNA match to germline. The ends were cut back, 1 base at V and 0 bases at J, with 15 bases in the middle. The CDR3 has 17 amino acids. Germline V gene data show CDR1 as TSWWSYY and CDR2 as QGS.

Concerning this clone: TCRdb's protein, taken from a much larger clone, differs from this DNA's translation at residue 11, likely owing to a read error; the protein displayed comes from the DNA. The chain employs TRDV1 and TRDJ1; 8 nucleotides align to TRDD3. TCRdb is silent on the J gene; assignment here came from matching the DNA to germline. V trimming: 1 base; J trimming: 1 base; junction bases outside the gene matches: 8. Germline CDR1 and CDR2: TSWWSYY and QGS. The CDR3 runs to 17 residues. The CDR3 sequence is CALGEPSWGTCTDKLIF. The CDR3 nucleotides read TGTGCTCTTGGGGAACCCTCCTGGGGGACTTGCACCGATAAACTCATCTTT.

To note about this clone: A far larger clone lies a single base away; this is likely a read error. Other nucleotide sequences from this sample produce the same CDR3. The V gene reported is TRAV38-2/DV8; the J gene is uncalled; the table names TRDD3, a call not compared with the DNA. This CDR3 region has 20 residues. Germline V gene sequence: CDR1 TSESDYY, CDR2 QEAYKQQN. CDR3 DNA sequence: TGTGCTTATATAGGTAGCGGGAGTACTCCCGGCCGGTGGTGGGGCCTTAAACTAATCTTT. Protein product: CAYIGSGSTPGRWWGLKLIF.

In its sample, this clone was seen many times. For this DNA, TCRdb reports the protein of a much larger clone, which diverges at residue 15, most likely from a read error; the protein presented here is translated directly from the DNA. The CDR3 region has the DNA TGTGCTTATAGGAGCGCCCCCCGGGGTGGATGGGGAAAGACCGAGAAACTCATCTTT. Protein sequence: CAYRSAPRGGWGKTEKLIF. This rearrangement joins TRAV38-2/DV8 to TRDJ1; D might be TRDD3 (5 bases). The J gene was not available in TCRdb and was assigned here by matching the DNA to germline segments. Germline V gives CDR1 TSESDYY, CDR2 QEAYKQQN. The CDR3 extends over 19 amino acids.

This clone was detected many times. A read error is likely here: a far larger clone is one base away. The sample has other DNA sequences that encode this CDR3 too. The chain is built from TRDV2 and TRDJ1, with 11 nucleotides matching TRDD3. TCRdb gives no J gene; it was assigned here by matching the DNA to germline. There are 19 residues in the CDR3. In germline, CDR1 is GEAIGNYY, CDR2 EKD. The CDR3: CACDTVGGGYVGYTDKLIF. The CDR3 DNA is TGTGCCTGTGACACCGTAGGTGGGGGATACGTGGGGTACACTGATAAACTCATCTTT.

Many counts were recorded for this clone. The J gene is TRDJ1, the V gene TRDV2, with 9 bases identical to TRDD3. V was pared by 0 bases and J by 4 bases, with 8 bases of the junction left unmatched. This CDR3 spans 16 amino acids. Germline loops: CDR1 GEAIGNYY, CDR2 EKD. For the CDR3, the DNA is TGTGCCTGTGACACCGTAGGTGGGGGATATATCGATAAACTCATCTTT. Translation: CACDTVGGGYIDKLIF.

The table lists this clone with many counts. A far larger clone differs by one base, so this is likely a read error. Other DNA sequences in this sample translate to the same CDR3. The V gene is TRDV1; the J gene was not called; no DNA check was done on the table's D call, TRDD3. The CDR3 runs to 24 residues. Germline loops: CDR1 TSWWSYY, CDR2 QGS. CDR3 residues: CALGEAVGTVKTPYWGIRTDKLIF. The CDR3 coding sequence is TGTGCTCTTGGGGAAGCGGTAGGAACGGTCAAAACTCCGTACTGGGGGATACGCACCGATAAGCTCATCTTT.

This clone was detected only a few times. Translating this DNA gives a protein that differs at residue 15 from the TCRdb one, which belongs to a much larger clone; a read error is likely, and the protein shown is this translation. CDR3 loop: CALGPALFLGLLGTLGGDKLIF. CDR3 coding DNA: TGTGCTCTTGGGCCCGCCCTCTTCCTCGGACTACTGGGGACGCTGGGGGGCGATAAACTCATCTTT. The V gene is TRDV1, the J gene TRDJ1, with D possibly being TRDD3 (7 bases). No J gene was available from TCRdb, and it was assigned here by a germline match of the DNA. Trimming removed 5 bases from V and 4 bases from J, with 38 bases in between. The CDR3 covers 22 residues. The germline V gene has CDR1 TSWWSYY and CDR2 QGS.

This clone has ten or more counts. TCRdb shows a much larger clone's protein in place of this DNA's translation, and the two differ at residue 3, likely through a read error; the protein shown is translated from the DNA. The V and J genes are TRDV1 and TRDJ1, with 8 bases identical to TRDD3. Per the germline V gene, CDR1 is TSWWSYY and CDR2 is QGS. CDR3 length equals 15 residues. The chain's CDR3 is CAPGAGTGGVDKLIF. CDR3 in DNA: TGTGCTCCTGGGGCCGGGACTGGGGGTGTCGATAAACTCATCTTT.

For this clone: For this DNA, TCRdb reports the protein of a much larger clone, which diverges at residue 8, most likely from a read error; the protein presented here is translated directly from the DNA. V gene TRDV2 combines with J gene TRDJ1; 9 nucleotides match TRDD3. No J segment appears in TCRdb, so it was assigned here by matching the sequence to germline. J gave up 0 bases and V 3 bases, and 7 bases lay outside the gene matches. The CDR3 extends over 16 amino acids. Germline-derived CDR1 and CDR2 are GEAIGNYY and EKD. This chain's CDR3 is CACDLLGERYTDKLIF. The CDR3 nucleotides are TGTGCCTGTGACTTACTGGGGGAAAGGTACACCGATAAACTCATCTTT.